The 18 T cell receptor beta chains listed next were all sequenced from one sample in a study of shared clonotypes between healthy human individuals (TCRdb year 2020). Library prep was done by the immunoSEQ multiplex PCR assay. Not all clones reach the TCRdb copy of this immuneACCESS table, which keeps in-frame sequences only. Checked studies attribute under half of the gap to unresolved V genes and leave the rest unexplained. Across this sample there are approximately 530,000 clones, with 95% to 97% seen only once. The ten largest clones take up approximately 0.06% of the sample. Input material: naive CD4+ T cells sorted from blood. The cell subset or site tag for this specimen amounts to: CD45RA+ positively selected. The receptors come from a woman aged 30 to 39 in good health.

This clone appeared once. The V call is TRBV5-1, the J call TRBJ1-1, with TRBD1 as a possible D gene (5 bases). The V gene lost 6 bases and the J gene lost 5 bases, with 14 bases spanning the gap. The V gene's germline CDR1 is SGHRS and CDR2 YFSETQ. The CDR3 length is 13 residues. In nucleotides, the CDR3 is TGCGCCAGCATTGTGGGGCCGGGGACTGAAGCTTTCTTT. Translation: CASIVGPGTEAFF.

The gene calls are TRBV28 and TRBJ2-7, with a weak D call TRBD1 (5 bases). With 3 bases removed from V and 6 bases from J, the gap between germline ends came to 12 bases. Germline V gene lookup returns CDR1 MDHEN and CDR2 SYDVKM. The CDR3 has 13 amino acids. CDR3: CASSLNQQGEQYF. CDR3 bases: TGTGCCAGCAGTTTGAATCAGCAGGGCGAGCAGTACTTC.

The rearrangement uses TRBV11-2 and TRBJ2-2; D is possibly TRBD1 (5 bases). CDR1 SGHAT and CDR2 FQNNGV come from the germline V gene. V dropped 8 bases and J dropped 6 bases, with 16 bases sitting between them. There are 14 residues in the CDR3. CDR3 amino acids: CASATVGLPGELFF. The DNA of the CDR3 is TGTGCCAGCGCCACAGTGGGGCTTCCCGGGGAGCTGTTTTTT.

The rearrangement joins TRBV28 to TRBJ2-5, with D unclear. Germline CDR1 is MDHEN and CDR2 is SYDVKM. CDR3 length: 15 amino acids. The V end lost 8 bases, the J end lost 0 bases, and 16 bases lay between the germline ends. The CDR3 loop is CASGIGGANQETQYF. CDR3 nucleotide sequence: TGTGCCAGCGGGATCGGCGGAGCGAACCAAGAGACCCAGTACTTC.

J is TRBJ2-1 and V is TRBV25-1; the D call may be TRBD1 or TRBD2 (7 bases each). The germline V and J ends were trimmed by 6 bases and 4 bases, with 22 bases remaining between them. From germline, CDR1 is MGHDK and CDR2 SYGVNS. The CDR3 has 17 amino acids. CDR3 region: CASRPGGRDRGYNEQFF. The CDR3 DNA reads as TGTGCCAGCAGGCCTGGGGGGAGGGACAGAGGATACAATGAGCAGTTCTTC.

The chain is built from TRBV18 and TRBJ1-5; 8 bases are a match to TRBD1. After removal of 3 bases from V and 13 bases from J, the junction contained 8 bases not matched to a gene. The CDR3 has 13 amino acids. CDR1 KGHSH and CDR2 LQKENI come from the germline V gene. The chain's CDR3 is CASSPEQGDPQHF. CDR3 coding DNA: TGTGCCAGCTCACCGGAACAGGGGGACCCTCAGCATTTT.

This sequence joins TRBV19 and TRBJ1-3, with 8 bases identical to TRBD1. Germline V gene lookup returns CDR1 LNHDA and CDR2 SQIVND (reference sequence). With 6 bases clipped from V and 0 bases from J, the junction kept 7 bases outside the gene matches. This CDR3 region has 16 residues. CDR3 sequence reads: CASRNGQGVSGNTIYF. CDR3 nucleotides: TGTGCCAGTAGGAACGGACAGGGAGTCTCTGGAAACACCATATATTTT.

V gene TRBV7-9 combines with J gene TRBJ2-1, with 9 nucleotides matching TRBD1. This CDR3 comprises 16 residues. Germline V lookup: CDR1 SEHNR, CDR2 FQNEAQ (reference sequence). Trimming cost V 6 bases and J 1 base; bases outside gene matches: 7. CDR3 nucleotide sequence: TGTGCCAGCAGACCTAGGACAGGGGTTTCCTACAATGAGCAGTTCTTC. It specifies CASRPRTGVSYNEQFF.

This clone was observed a single time. The CDR3 sequence is CASSVATNMDTEAFF. The CDR3 DNA sequence: TGCGCCAGCAGCGTGGCGACAAATATGGACACTGAAGCTTTCTTT. The chain combines TRBV5-1 with TRBJ1-1, with D unresolved. CDR3 length: 15 amino acids. The V gene's germline CDR1 is SGHRS and CDR2 YFSETQ. V was shortened by 4 bases and J by 3 bases, with 16 bases between the two germline ends.

The chain employs TRBV6-5 and TRBJ2-2; D is unclear. The V gene lost 1 base and the J gene lost 2 bases, with 8 bases spanning the gap. CDR3 length: 15 amino acids. Germline assignment: CDR1 MNHEY and CDR2 SVGAGI. CDR3 in amino acids: CASSYYPLNTGELFF. In nucleotides, the CDR3 is TGTGCCAGCAGTTACTACCCGCTCAACACCGGGGAGCTGTTTTTT.

The CDR3 coding sequence is TGTGCCAGCAGTGACCTCTACAATGAGCAGTTCTTC. As protein: CASSDLYNEQFF. J is TRBJ2-1 and V is TRBV2, with D uncertain. There are 12 residues in the CDR3. Trimming took 3 bases from V and 3 from J, leaving 3 bases between them. Germline V lookup: CDR1 SNHLY, CDR2 FYNNEI.

The chain carries TRBV25-1 and TRBJ2-2; TRBD2 matches 7 bases. Looked up from germline, CDR1 is MGHDK and CDR2 is SYGVNS. Trimming took 4 bases from V and 3 from J; bases not matched to a gene: 2. The CDR3 is 14 amino acids. The CDR3 sequence: CASSVGGYTGELFF. The CDR3 DNA reads as TGTGCCAGCAGTGTCGGGGGGTACACCGGGGAGCTGTTTTTT.

This chain joins TRBV10-1 and TRBJ2-7, with 12 positions matching TRBD2. V trimming: 1 base; J trimming: 4 bases; junction bases outside the gene matches: 2. There are 15 residues in the CDR3. Germline V gene sequence: CDR1 WNHNN, CDR2 SYGVQD (reference sequence). CDR3 residues: CASSEWTSGKYEQYF. CDR3 bases: TGCGCCAGCAGTGAGTGGACTAGCGGGAAATACGAGCAGTACTTC.

CDR3 bases: TGCGCCAGCAGCGTCCGGGACAGAGAGAACACTGAAGCTTTCTTT. Its protein product is CASSVRDRENTEAFF. This sequence joins TRBV5-1 and TRBJ1-1, with TRBD1 matching over 7 bases. The V segment lost 4 bases and the J segment 1 base; nucleotides outside the gene matches: 7. The CDR3 consists of 15 residues. Germline V gives CDR1 SGHRS, CDR2 YFSETQ.

The chain uses TRBV29-1 and TRBJ2-7; maybe TRBD1 (6 bases). V lost 5 bases, J lost 0 bases, and 17 bases lay in between. The germline V gene has CDR1 SQVTM and CDR2 ANQGSEA. The CDR3 loop spans 15 amino acids. The CDR3 protein is CSVHLRDKSSYEQYF. In DNA form, the CDR3 reads TGCAGCGTTCACCTCCGGGACAAGAGCTCCTACGAGCAGTACTTC.

This chain links TRBV11-2 with TRBJ2-7, with D uncertain. The CDR3 is made up of 16 amino acids. Between the trimmed V and J ends, which lost 5 bases and 2 bases, there was a span of 19 bases. From germline, CDR1 is SGHAT and CDR2 FQNNGV. The CDR3 DNA reads TGTGCCAGCAGCCCACAGTTAGGACCCGAGGCCTACGAGCAGTACTTC. Translated: CASSPQLGPEAYEQYF.

J is TRBJ1-1 and V is TRBV4-2, with D possibly TRBD1 on 5 matching bases. The CDR3 contains 13 residues. V gave up 1 base and J gave up 3 bases, with 6 bases separating them. Germline CDR1 LGHNA, CDR2 YNFKEQ. This CDR3 is CASSQGGYTEAFF. CDR3 DNA: TGTGCCAGCAGCCAAGGGGGGTACACTGAAGCTTTCTTT.

This rearrangement joins TRBV6-1 to TRBJ1-1, with TRBD1 matching over 7 bases. Germline V gene data show CDR1 as MNHNS and CDR2 as SASEGT. The CDR3 is made up of 14 amino acids. Germline trimming cut 7 bases from V and 6 bases from J; bases unmatched to any gene: 11. CDR3 sequence: CASTLTGRGPEAFF. In DNA form, the CDR3 reads TGTGCCAGCACCTTGACAGGGAGGGGCCCTGAAGCTTTCTTT.